This T cell receptor (beta chain) was documented in a study of cytotoxic CD8 clonotypes in ibrutinib-treated CLL. Turning to the study itself: For this cohort, patients were ten to twelve relapsed/refractory and 15 treatment-naive, while under 18 were IGHV unmutated. Points from the study as a whole: Treatment saw public clonotypes, which were uncommon, either contract or stay stable. Clonality increased at ibrutinib response, then returned toward baseline at progression.

Using immunoSEQ multiplex PCR, the repertoire was profiled, and TCRdb retains in-frame clones only, with some absent. Here the sample spans around 24,000 clones, under 85% being singletons. As for this clone: Its antigen is undetermined.

Trimming cost V 4 bases and J 4 bases, with 10 bases left between them. Germline values: CDR1 SGHAT, CDR2 FQNNGV. The CDR3 consists of 14 residues. This clonotype originated in a human donor with chronic lymphocytic leukemia. The specimen comprised PBMCs, sampled before ibrutinib treatment. V gene TRBV11-2 combines with J gene TRBJ1-4; no firm D call. The CDR3 DNA sequence: TGTGCCAGCAGCTCAGGAAGGAGTAATGAAAAACTGTTTTTT. Protein product: CASSSGRSNEKLFF.